This passage covers 5 T cell receptor beta chains from one sample sequenced in a study of blood T cell repertoires in COVID-19. The repertoire was sequenced with immunoSEQ multiplex PCR; TCRdb's copy has only in-frame clones and lacks some. Of roughly 140,000 clones in the sample, around nine tenths were seen once. Sequencing input: peripheral blood. All receptors derive from a human donor in a cohort sampled during active COVID-19.

For the CDR3, the DNA is TGTGCCAGCAGCCGTACAGGGGGTGGCAATCAGCCCCAGCATTTT. Translated, it gives CASSRTGGGNQPQHF. The chain links TRBV7-2 to TRBJ1-5, with 8 bases identical to TRBD1. Losses at the gene ends were 5 bases for V and 2 bases for J; bases not matched to a gene: 5. The CDR3 contains 15 residues. The germline V gene has CDR1 SGHTA and CDR2 FQGNSA. Using reference TRBV7-2 and TRBJ1-5 for the parts outside the CDR3, the full variable domain is GAGVSQSPSNKVTEKGKDVELRCDPISGHTALYWYRQSLGQGLEFLIYFQGNSAPDKSGLPSDRFSAERTGGSVSTLTIQRTQQEDSAVYLCASSRTGGGNQPQHFGDGTRLSIL.

This chain links TRBV27 with TRBJ2-7, with TRBD1 identical over 7 bases. V dropped 4 bases and J dropped 4; count of bases not matched to a gene: 10. Germline CDR1 reads MNHEY; CDR2 reads SMNVEV (reference sequence). This CDR3 spans 15 amino acids. CDR3 protein: CASSSDRRPPYEQYF. CDR3 in DNA: TGTGCCAGCAGTTCGGACAGGCGTCCCCCATACGAGCAGTACTTC.

The rearrangement joins TRBV11-1 to TRBJ2-2, with D unclear. Trimming pared 5 bases from V and 6 bases from J, leaving 16 bases between. The CDR3 contains 15 residues. The V gene's germline CDR1 is SGHAT and CDR2 FQDESV (reference sequence). The CDR3 protein is CASSRSAPVAGELFF. The CDR3 DNA sequence: TGTGCCAGCAGCCGATCTGCTCCGGTCGCCGGGGAGCTGTTTTTT.

The chain is built from TRBV7-9 and TRBJ1-2; D is undetermined. Trimming took 5 bases from V and 0 from J, leaving 7 bases between them. Germline lookup yields CDR1 SEHNR and CDR2 FQNEAQ (reference sequence). The CDR3 contains 13 residues. The CDR3 sequence: CASSRETNYGYTF. The CDR3 DNA sequence: TGTGCCAGCAGCCGGGAAACTAACTATGGCTACACCTTC.

The chain uses TRBV7-9 and TRBJ2-7; 11 bases map to TRBD1. Germline CDR1 and CDR2: SEHNR and FQNEAQ (reference sequence). Trimming at V came to 1 base and at J to 0 bases, leaving 2 bases not matched to a gene. The CDR3 has 16 residues. The CDR3 loop is CASSLVGQGVSYEQYF. In DNA, the CDR3 is TGTGCCAGCAGCTTAGTGGGACAGGGGGTCTCCTACGAGCAGTACTTC.